This T cell receptor beta chain came from a study of blood T cell repertoires in COVID-19 (dated by TCRdb to 2018 to 2021). Notes on the research overall: Samples from collaborators originated in the United States, Italy and Spain and spanned both the acute and convalescent phases of COVID-19. The material from the prospective study consisted of cDNA or gDNA derived from T cells, B-cell-depleted T cells, or PBMCs. Deeply sampled blood TCRbeta repertoires from subjects exposed to, actively infected with, or recovered from COVID-19 were included in the dataset. The repertoires were released in a freely available public database meant as a resource for research on the immune response to SARS-CoV-2. Samples were obtained from the ongoing ImmuneRACE study (first 160 participants) and from 1,254 subjects provided by 6 global collaborators. A de-identified subject ID, COVID-19 status, age in years and sex were almost always included in the sample metadata. Where available, HLA class I and class II types were taken from metadata supplied by the sample provider and were not determined by assay-based typing. The full study reports these points: The quantity of clinical and demographic metadata differed by source and by participant and was supplied without curation.

Collaborating institutions collected whole blood in K2EDTA tubes following their own protocols. For TCRbeta analysis, collaborator samples were shipped as frozen whole blood, as isolated PBMCs, or as DNA extracted from either sample type. For this clone: It has no known antigen specificity. The input lacks base qualities; no much larger clone sits a single base away.

From cysteine to phenylalanine, the CDR3 is 16 amino acids long. The sequence is cut down to CDR3 DNA, 48 bases in frame from base 1. Based on the germline V gene (reference sequence), the CDR1 and CDR2 sequences are LGHDT and YNNKEL. V loses 4 bases at its end and J loses 10 bases; junction bases beyond the gene matches: 8. TCRbeta CDR3 regions were amplified from genomic DNA using the immunoSEQ Assay, a bias-controlled multiplex PCR. The paper's data handling went like this. The number of nucleated cells in each sample was estimated by amplification of reference gene primers within the assay. To quantify the absolute abundance of each unique TCRbeta CDR3 rearrangement, sequence reads were collapsed and filtered. For each sample, productive Simpson clonality was calculated as the square root of Simpson's diversity index over productive rearrangements. TCRdb retrieved this table from immuneACCESS and kept in-frame rearrangements only. Not all clones are present; in checked studies, unresolved V genes account for under half, and no reason is known for the remainder. V, J and clone size were drawn from that table, and D and trimming were deduced from the DNA. This sample is represented by about 200,000 clones; 86% of them were singletons. Roughly 0.78% of the sample is taken by the ten largest.

The sequenced sample was peripheral blood. The V gene is TRBV3-1 (or the pseudogene TRBV3-2) and the J gene is TRBJ2-2, and TRBD2 aligns with 14 junction nucleotides. The origin of this receptor is a woman between 65 and 79 years old with acute or convalescent COVID-19. Here the CDR3 is given as CASSRPGLAGAVELFF. Here is the DNA: TGTGCCAGCAGCCGCCCGGGACTAGCGGGAGCGGTGGAGCTGTTTTTT.